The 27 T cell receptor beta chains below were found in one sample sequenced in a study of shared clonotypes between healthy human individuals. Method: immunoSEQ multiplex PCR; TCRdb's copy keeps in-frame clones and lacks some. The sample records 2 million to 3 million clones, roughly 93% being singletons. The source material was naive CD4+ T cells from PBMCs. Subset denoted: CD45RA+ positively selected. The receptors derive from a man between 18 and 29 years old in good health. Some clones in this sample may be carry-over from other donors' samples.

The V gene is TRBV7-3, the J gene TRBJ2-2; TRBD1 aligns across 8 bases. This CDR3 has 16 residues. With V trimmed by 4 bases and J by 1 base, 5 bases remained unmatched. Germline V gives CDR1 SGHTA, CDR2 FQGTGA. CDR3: CASSSRTGWNTGELFF. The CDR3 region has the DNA TGTGCCAGCAGCTCCCGGACAGGGTGGAACACCGGGGAGCTGTTTTTT.

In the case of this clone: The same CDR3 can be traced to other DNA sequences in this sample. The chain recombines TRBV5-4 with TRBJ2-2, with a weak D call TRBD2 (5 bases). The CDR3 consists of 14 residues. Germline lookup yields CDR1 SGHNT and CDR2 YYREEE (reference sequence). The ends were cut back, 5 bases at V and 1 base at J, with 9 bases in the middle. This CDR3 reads CASSPGVNTGELFF. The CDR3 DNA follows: TGTGCCAGCAGTCCCGGGGTGAACACCGGGGAGCTGTTTTTT.

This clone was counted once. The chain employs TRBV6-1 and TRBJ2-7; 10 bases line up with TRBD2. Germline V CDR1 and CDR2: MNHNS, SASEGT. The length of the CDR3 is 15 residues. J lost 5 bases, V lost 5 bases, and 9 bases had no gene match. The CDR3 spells CASSRLAGDYDEQYF. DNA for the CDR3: TGTGCCAGCAGTAGGCTAGCGGGAGACTACGACGAGCAGTACTTC.

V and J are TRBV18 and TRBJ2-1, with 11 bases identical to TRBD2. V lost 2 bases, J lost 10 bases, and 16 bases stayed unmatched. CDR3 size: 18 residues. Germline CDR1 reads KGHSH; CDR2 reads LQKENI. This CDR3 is CASSPYRRLAGPLGEQFF. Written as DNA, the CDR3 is TGTGCCAGCTCACCATACCGCAGACTAGCGGGGCCTTTAGGGGAGCAGTTCTTC.

The CDR3 DNA reads as TGTGCCTGGAGTGCGTACGATTCACCCCTCCACTTT. Translation: CAWSAYDSPLHF. V gene TRBV30 combines with J gene TRBJ1-6; no clear D. Trimming pared 1 base from V and 8 bases from J, leaving 6 bases between. The CDR3 sequence is 12 residues long. Per the germline V gene, CDR1 is GTSNPN and CDR2 is SVGIG (reference sequence).

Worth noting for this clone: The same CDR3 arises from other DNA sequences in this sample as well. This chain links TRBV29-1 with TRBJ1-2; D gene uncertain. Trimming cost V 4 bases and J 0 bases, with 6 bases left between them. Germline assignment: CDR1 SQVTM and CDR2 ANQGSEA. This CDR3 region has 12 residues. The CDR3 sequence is CSVGSANYGYTF. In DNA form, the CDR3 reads TGCAGCGTTGGGTCAGCTAACTATGGCTACACCTTC.

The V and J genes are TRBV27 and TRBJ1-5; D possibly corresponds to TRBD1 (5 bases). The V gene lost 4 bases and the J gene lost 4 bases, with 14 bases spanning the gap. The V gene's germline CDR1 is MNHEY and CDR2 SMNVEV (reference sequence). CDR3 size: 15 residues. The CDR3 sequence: CASSSRGETNQPQHF. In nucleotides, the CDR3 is TGTGCCAGCAGTTCCCGGGGGGAGACAAATCAGCCCCAGCATTTT.

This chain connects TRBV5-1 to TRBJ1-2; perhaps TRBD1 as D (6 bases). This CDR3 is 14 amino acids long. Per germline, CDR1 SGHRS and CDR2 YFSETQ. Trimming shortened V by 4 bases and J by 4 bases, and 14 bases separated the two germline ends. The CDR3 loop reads CASSTSTGAYGYTF. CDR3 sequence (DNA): TGCGCCAGCAGCACCTCGACAGGAGCCTATGGCTACACCTTC.

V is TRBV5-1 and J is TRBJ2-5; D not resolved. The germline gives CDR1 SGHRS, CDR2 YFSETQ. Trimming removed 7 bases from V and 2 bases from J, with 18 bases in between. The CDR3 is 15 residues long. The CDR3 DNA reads TGCGCCAGCGCTATACAAACCCCTACTCAAGAGACCCAGTACTTC. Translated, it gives CASAIQTPTQETQYF.

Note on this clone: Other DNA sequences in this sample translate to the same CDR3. DNA for the CDR3: TGTGCCAGCTCACCCGCCGGTAACTATGGCTACACCTTC. It codes for CASSPAGNYGYTF. This chain uses TRBV18 with TRBJ1-2; no definite D call. Trimming pared 3 bases from V and 1 base from J, leaving 6 bases between. This CDR3 is 13 amino acids long. Germline CDR1 is KGHSH and CDR2 is LQKENI.

The CDR3 DNA follows: TGTGCCAGCAGTACCGGGACTAGCGGGGCCCGGGAGACCCAGTACTTC. Amino acids: CASSTGTSGARETQYF. The rearrangement links TRBV6-6 to TRBJ2-5, with 13 bases identical to TRBD2. V dropped 5 bases and J dropped 5; count of bases not matched to a gene: 8. This CDR3 has 16 amino acids. Looked up from germline, CDR1 is MNHNY and CDR2 is SVGAGI (reference sequence).

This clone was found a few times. The DNA of the CDR3 is TGTGCCAGCAGCGACAGGGGTGGCAATCAGCCCCAGCATTTT. Protein sequence: CASSDRGGNQPQHF. This chain joins TRBV28 and TRBJ1-5, with 8 bases identical to TRBD1. Looked up from germline, CDR1 is MDHEN and CDR2 is SYDVKM. This CDR3 has 14 residues. Trimming cost V 6 bases and J 2 bases; bases outside gene matches: 3.

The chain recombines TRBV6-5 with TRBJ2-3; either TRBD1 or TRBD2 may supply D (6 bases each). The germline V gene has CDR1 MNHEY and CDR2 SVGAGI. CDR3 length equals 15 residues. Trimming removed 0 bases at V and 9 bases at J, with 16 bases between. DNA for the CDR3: TGTGCCAGCAGTTACTCCCCACCGACAGGAGGGACGCAGTATTTT. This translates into CASSYSPPTGGTQYF.

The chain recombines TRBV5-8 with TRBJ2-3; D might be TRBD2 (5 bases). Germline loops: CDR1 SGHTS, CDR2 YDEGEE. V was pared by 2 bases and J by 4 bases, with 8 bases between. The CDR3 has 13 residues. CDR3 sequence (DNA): TGTGCCAGCAGCTTCGAGGGATCAGATACGCAGTATTTT. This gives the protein CASSFEGSDTQYF.

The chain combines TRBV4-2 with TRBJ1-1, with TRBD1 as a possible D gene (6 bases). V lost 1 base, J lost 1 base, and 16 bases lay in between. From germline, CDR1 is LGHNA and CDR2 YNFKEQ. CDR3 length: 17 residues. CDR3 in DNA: TGTGCCAGCAGCCAAGGGTTAGGGGACACGACGAACACTGAAGCTTTCTTT. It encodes CASSQGLGDTTNTEAFF.

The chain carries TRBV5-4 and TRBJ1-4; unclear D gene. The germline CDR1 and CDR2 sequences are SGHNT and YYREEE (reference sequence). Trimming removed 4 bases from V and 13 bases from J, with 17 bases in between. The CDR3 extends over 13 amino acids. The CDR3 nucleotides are TGTGCCAGCAGCAAGGGCGCTCGTTCGGGACTGTTTTTT. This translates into CASSKGARSGLFF.

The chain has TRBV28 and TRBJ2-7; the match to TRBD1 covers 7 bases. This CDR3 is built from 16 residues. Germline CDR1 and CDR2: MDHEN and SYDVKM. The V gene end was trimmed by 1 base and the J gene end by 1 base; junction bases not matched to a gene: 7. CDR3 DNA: TGTGCCAGCAGTTTATTAAGAAGACAGGGATCCTACGAGCAGTACTTC. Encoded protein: CASSLLRRQGSYEQYF. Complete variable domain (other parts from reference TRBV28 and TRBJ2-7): DVKVTQSSRYLVKRTGEKVFLECVQDMDHENMFWYRQDPGLGLRLIYFSYDVKMKEKGDIPEGYSVSREKKERFSLILESASTNQTSMYLCASSLLRRQGSYEQYFGPGTRLTVT.

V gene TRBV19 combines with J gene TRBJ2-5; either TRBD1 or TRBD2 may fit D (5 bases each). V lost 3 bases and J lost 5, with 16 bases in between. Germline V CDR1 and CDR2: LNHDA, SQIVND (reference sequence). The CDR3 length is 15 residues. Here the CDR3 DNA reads TGTGCCAGTAGTATTAGTAGGTCGGGGCGGGAGACCCAGTACTTC. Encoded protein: CASSISRSGRETQYF. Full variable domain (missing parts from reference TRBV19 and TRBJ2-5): DGGITQSPKYLFRKEGQNVTLSCEQNLNHDAMYWYRQDPGQGLRLIYYSQIVNDFQKGDIAEGYSVSREKKESFPLTVTSAQKNPTAFYLCASSISRSGRETQYFGPGTRLLVL.

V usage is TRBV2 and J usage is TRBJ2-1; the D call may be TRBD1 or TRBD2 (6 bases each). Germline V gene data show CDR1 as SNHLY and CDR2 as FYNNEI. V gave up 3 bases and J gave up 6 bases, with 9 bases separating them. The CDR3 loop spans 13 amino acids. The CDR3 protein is CASSERGVNEQFF. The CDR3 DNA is TGTGCCAGCAGTGAGAGGGGGGTCAATGAGCAGTTCTTC.

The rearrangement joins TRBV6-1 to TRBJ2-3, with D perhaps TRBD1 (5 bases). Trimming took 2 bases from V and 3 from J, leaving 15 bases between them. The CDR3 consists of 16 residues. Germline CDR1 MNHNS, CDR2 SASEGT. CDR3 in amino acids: CASSERQTILTDTQYF. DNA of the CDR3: TGTGCCAGCAGTGAACGACAGACCATATTAACAGATACGCAGTATTTT.

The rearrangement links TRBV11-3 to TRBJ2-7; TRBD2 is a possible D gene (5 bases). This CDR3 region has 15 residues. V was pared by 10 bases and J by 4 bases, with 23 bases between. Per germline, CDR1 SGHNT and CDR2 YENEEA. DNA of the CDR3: TGTGCCACTGAGGGCCGAGGCTTCCTATCATACGAGCAGTACTTC. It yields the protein CATEGRGFLSYEQYF.

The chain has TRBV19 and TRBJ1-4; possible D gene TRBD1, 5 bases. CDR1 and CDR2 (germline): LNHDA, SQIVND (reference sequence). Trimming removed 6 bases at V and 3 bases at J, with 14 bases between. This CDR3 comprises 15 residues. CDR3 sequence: CASRRPGDPNEKLFF. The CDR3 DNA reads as TGTGCCAGTAGAAGACCGGGGGACCCTAATGAAAAACTGTTTTTT.

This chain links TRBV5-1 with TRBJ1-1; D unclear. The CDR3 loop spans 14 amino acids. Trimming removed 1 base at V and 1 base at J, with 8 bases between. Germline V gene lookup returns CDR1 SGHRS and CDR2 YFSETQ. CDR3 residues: CASSLLRANTEAFF. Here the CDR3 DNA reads TGCGCCAGCAGCTTGTTGAGGGCGAACACTGAAGCTTTCTTT.

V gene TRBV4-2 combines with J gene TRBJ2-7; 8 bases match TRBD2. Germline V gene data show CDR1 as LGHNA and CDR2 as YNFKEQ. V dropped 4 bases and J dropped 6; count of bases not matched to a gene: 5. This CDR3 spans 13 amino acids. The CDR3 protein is CASSPFGGAEQYF. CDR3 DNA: TGTGCCAGCAGCCCTTTCGGGGGGGCCGAGCAGTACTTC.

CDR3 residues: CASSQLLAGGYYEQYF. CDR3 DNA sequence: TGTGCCAGCAGTCAATTACTAGCGGGAGGTTATTACGAGCAGTACTTC. This chain joins TRBV28 and TRBJ2-7; 12 bases agree with TRBD2. There are 16 residues in the CDR3. CDR1 and CDR2 (germline): MDHEN, SYDVKM. Trimming took 5 bases from V and 4 from J; bases not matched to a gene: 9.

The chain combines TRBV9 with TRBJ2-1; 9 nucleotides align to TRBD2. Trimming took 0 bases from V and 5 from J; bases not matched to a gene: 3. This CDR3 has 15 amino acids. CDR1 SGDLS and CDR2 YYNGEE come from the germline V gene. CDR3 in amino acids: CASSVVSSGDNEQFF. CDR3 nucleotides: TGTGCCAGCAGCGTAGTGTCTAGCGGGGACAATGAGCAGTTCTTC.

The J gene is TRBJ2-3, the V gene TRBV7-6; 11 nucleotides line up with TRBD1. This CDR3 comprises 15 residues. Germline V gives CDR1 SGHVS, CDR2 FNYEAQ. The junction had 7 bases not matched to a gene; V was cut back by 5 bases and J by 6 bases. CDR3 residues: CASSEGQGVSDTQYF. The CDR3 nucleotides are TGTGCCAGCAGCGAGGGACAGGGGGTCTCGGATACGCAGTATTTT.